Sequencing of this TCR beta chain was carried out in a study of T cell responses to AZD1222 COVID-19 vaccine. Concerning this clone itself: Antigen unknown.

Using immunoSEQ multiplex PCR, the repertoire was profiled, and TCRdb retains in-frame clones only, with some absent. The repertoire includes just over 150,000 clones, over 75% of them detected once, and approximately 2% sits in the top ten. General study findings and limits: Most donors were white British, females outnumbered males, and clonal diversity was possibly underestimated. Along spike, vaccine-associated CD4 TCRs were found throughout, with dominance at 160-218 and 743-854. Spike-specific TCR breadth rose after two AZD1222 doses, and depth rose as well. Per reports, nearly half of all spike-specific TCRs target regions that are unmutated in variants.

The CDR3 runs to 17 residues. V lost 2 bases to trimming and J lost 1 base; unmatched junction nucleotides: 10. Germline assignment: CDR1 LGHDT and CDR2 YNNKEL (reference sequence). The receptor comes from an adult in good health. The rearrangement joins TRBV3-1 (or the pseudogene TRBV3-2) to TRBJ2-7, with 8 bases matching TRBD2. The sample was peripheral blood, taken on day 0 of AZD1222 vaccination. CDR3: CASSQFGGVELSYEQYF. Written as DNA, the CDR3 is TGTGCCAGCAGCCAATTCGGGGGGGTCGAACTATCCTACGAGCAGTACTTC.